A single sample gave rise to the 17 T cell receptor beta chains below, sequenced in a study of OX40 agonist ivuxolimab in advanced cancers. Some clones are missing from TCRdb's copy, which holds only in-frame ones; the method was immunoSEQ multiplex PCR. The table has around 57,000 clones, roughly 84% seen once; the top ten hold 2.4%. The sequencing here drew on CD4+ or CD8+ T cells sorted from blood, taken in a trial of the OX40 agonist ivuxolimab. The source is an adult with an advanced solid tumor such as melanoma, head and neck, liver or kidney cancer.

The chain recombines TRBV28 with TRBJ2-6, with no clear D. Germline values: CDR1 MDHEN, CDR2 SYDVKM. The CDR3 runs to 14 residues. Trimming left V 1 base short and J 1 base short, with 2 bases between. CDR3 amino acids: CASSLSSGANVLTF. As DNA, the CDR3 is TGTGCCAGCAGTTTATCATCTGGGGCCAACGTCCTGACTTTC.

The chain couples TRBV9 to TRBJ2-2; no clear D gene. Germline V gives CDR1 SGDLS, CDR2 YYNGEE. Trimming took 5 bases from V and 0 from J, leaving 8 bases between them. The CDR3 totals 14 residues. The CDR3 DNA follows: TGTGCCAGCAGTGGCCCCGCGAACACCGGGGAGCTGTTTTTT. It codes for CASSGPANTGELFF.

DNA for the CDR3: TGTGCCAGTAGCTATACAGGGGGCCAAAACATTCAGTACTTC. Translated, it gives CASSYTGGQNIQYF. The chain recombines TRBV19 with TRBJ2-4; 9 nucleotides agree with TRBD1. Germline lookup yields CDR1 LNHDA and CDR2 SQIVND (reference sequence). V lost 6 bases and J lost 5; bases outside the gene matches: 5. The length of the CDR3 is 14 residues.

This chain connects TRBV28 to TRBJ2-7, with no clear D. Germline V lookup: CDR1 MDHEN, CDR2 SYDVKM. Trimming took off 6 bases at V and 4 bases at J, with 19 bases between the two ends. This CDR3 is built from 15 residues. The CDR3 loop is CASSQTGQRKYEQYF. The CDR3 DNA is TGTGCCAGCAGCCAAACGGGTCAGAGGAAGTACGAGCAGTACTTC.

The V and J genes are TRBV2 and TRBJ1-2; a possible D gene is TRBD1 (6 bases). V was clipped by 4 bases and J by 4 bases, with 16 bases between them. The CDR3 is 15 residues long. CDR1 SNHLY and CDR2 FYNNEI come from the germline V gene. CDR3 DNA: TGTGCCAGCAGTGCCACCGGGACACCCTTCTATGGCTACACCTTC. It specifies CASSATGTPFYGYTF.

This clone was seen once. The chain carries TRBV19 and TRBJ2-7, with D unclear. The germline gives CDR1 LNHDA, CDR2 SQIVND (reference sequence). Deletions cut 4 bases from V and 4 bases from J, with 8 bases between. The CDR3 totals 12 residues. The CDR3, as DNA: TGTGCCAGTAGTAATCAGATATACGAGCAGTACTTC. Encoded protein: CASSNQIYEQYF.

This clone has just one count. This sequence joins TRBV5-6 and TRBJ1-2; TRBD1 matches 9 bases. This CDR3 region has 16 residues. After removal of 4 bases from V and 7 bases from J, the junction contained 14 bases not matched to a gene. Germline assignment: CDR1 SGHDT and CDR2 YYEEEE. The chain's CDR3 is CASSASNRGRNSGYTF. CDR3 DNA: TGTGCCAGCAGCGCAAGTAACAGGGGGCGCAATTCTGGCTACACCTTC.

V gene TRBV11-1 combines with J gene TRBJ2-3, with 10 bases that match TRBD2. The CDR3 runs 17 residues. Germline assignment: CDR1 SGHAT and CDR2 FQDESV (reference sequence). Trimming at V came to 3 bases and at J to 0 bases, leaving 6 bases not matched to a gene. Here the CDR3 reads CASSFGLAAASTDTQYF. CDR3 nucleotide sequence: TGTGCCAGCAGCTTTGGACTAGCGGCCGCTAGCACAGATACGCAGTATTTT.

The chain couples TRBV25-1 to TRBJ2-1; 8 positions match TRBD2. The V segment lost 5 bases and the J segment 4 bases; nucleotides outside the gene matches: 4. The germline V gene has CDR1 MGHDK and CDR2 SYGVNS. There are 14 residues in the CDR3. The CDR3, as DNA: TGTGCCAGCAGTAATAGCGGGGCTTACAATGAGCAGTTCTTC. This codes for CASSNSGAYNEQFF.

The CDR3 region is CASSPRVDSYNSPLHF. In DNA, the CDR3 is TGTGCCAGCAGCCCCCGGGTAGACTCCTATAATTCACCCCTCCACTTT. This chain uses TRBV9 with TRBJ1-6; D remains unclear. Trimming took 4 bases from V and 0 from J, leaving 11 bases between them. There are 16 residues in the CDR3. CDR1 is SGDLS, CDR2 YYNGEE, per germline.

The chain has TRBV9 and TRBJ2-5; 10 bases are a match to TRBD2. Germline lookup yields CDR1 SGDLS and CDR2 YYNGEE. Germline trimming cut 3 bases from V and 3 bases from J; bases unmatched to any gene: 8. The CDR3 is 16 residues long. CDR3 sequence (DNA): TGTGCCAGCAGCGCGGGTTATAGCGGGGGGAAAGAGACCCAGTACTTC. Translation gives CASSAGYSGGKETQYF.

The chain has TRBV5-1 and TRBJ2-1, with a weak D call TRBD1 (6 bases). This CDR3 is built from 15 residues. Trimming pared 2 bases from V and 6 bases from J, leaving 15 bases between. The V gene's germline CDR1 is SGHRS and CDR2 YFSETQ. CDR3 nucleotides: TGCGCCAGCAGCTTCCCGGACAGTTTCTCCAATGAGCAGTTCTTC. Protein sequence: CASSFPDSFSNEQFF.

The CDR3 loop is CATSRDTHPDQPQHF. The CDR3 nucleotides are TGTGCCACCAGCAGAGACACCCACCCCGATCAGCCCCAGCATTTT. V is TRBV15 and J is TRBJ1-5; D is unclear. Deletions cut 0 bases from V and 5 bases from J, with 11 bases between. Looked up from germline, CDR1 is LNHNV and CDR2 is YYDKDF (reference sequence). This CDR3 has 15 amino acids.

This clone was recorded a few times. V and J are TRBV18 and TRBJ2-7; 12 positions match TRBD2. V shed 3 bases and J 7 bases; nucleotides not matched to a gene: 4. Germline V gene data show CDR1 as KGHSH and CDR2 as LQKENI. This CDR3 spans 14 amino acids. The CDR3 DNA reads TGTGCCAGCTCACCGCTAGCGGGGGGGCAAGAGCAGTACTTC. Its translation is CASSPLAGGQEQYF.

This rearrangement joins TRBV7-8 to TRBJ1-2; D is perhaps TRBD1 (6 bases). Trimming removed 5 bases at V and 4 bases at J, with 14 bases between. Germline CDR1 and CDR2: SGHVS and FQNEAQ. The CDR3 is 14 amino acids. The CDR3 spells CASSGQTGSYGYTF. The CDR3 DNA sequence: TGTGCCAGCAGCGGACAGACAGGAAGCTATGGCTACACCTTC.

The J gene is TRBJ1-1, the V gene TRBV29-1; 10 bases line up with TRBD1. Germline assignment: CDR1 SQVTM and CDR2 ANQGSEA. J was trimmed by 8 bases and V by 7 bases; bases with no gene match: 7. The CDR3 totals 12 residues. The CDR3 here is CSARQGAGEAFF. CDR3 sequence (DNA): TGCAGCGCCCGACAGGGGGCGGGGGAAGCTTTCTTT.

CDR3: CASRRIREQYF. The CDR3 nucleotides are TGTGCCAGCAGGCGAATTCGGGAGCAGTACTTC. This chain uses TRBV6-1 with TRBJ2-7; D ambiguous. The CDR3 has 11 amino acids. V lost 6 bases to trimming and J lost 7 bases, with 10 bases between them. The germline V gene has CDR1 MNHNS and CDR2 SASEGT.